Sequencing of this T cell receptor beta chain was carried out in a study of T cells in Graves' hyperthyroidism and ophthalmopathy. Study-wide results and limits: Most thyroid-expanded clonotypes above 0.001 were also found in blood. Using 13 V-J features, a model discriminated ophthalmopathy from stable hyperthyroidism.

Hyperthyroidism had been newly diagnosed in patients aged 18 to 65, and its duration was under 2 months. Fresh 10 ml peripheral blood yielded PBMCs. This clonotype came up many times. Its cognate antigen is unknown. Researchers took RNA transcripts and amplified the TCR beta CDR3 regions from them. The study used the HTBI primer set for a first-round RT-PCR of the TCR CDR3. MiXCR was run by TCRdb on the multiplex PCR reads, yielding one entry per CDR3 protein. This sample carries around 350,000 distinct CDR3 sequences, approximately 13% of them seen once, and the ten largest clones take less than 10%. The TCR originated in a woman between 18 and 30 years old with Graves' hyperthyroidism. Sequencing input: blood.

The CDR3 region is CASSLAPGTASYEQYF. CDR3 bases: TGTGCCAGCAGTTTAGCCCCCGGGACGGCCTCCTACGAGCAGTACTTC. The chain couples TRBV12-3 or TRBV12-4 to TRBJ2-7; either TRBD1 or TRBD2 may fit D (5 bases each). CDR3 size: 16 residues. Trimming pared 0 bases from V and 0 bases from J, leaving 12 bases between.